This paragraph reports one T cell receptor beta chain. Its antigen is currently unknown. The data were taken from a study of long-term antiretroviral therapy in people with HIV. An immunoSEQ assay, version v3.0, was performed at survey level. For every sample, sequencing targeted roughly 40,000-55,000 T-cell genomes. TCRdb's table, derived via immunoSEQ multiplex PCR, lists solely in-frame clones and lacks some. The table records around 15,000 clones, approximately 90% of them present only once. Findings and limits, study-wide: It was observed that HIV repertoires exhibited narrower CDR3 length ranges than controls.

Held in samples before DNA extraction were roughly 1-10 million cryopreserved PBMC. This sequence originates from a woman aged 35 to 49 with HIV. This sample comprised unsorted PBMCs, obtained 0.6 years after starting antiretroviral therapy.

CDR3 in DNA: TGTGCCAGCGCCGGGACAGGGCGTGTGAACACTGAAGCTTTCTTT. Amino acids: CASAGTGRVNTEAFF. The gene calls are TRBV9 and TRBJ1-1; TRBD1 matches 9 bases. This CDR3 is 15 amino acids long. The ends lost 7 bases at V and 0 bases at J; junction bases unmatched: 7. Germline V CDR1 and CDR2: SGDLS, YYNGEE.